These T cell receptor beta chains were read from a single sample in a study of T cell responses to AZD1222 COVID-19 vaccine. Assay: immunoSEQ multiplex PCR; the TCRdb copy retains only in-frame clones and omits some. The profile covers just over 150,000 clones, with 90% appearing a single time and over 1.5% taken by the ten largest. The sequenced sample was peripheral blood, obtained on day 0 of AZD1222 vaccination. These receptors originate from an adult in good health. Each CDR3 is given with its conserved first and last residue. A row's size may be missing; if present it is once, few, many or a size class.

NA	TRBV7-3	TRBJ2-1	CASSLSTGGKKDNEQFF
NA	TRBV25-1	TRBJ1-1	CASSETLGGRRSTEAFF
NA	TRBV2	TRBJ2-7	CASTKLAGGPVTEQYF
NA	TRBV7-6	TRBJ2-2	CASRGQGTGTGELFF
NA	TRBV5-4	TRBJ2-7	CASSRGLAMYEQYF
NA	TRBV7-2	TRBJ2-3	CASSRIAGGSTDTQYF
NA	TRBV29-1	TRBJ1-4	CSVGQGGDEKLFF
NA	TRBV5-1	TRBJ2-5	CASSSGETGQETQYF
NA	TRBV28	TRBJ1-5	CASSILRTGPDQPQHF
NA	TRBV4-3	TRBJ1-2	CASSQGQGGNYGYTF
NA	TRBV6-2/TRBV6-3	TRBJ2-3	CASSYSIPSTDTQYF
NA	TRBV5-4	TRBJ1-2	CASQGPGQGDYGYTF
NA	TRBV20-1	TRBJ2-3	CSASRGGPRGGGTDTQYF
few	TRBV11-3	TRBJ1-1	CASSSNKNTEAFF
NA	TRBV10-3	TRBJ2-1	CAISEKAGVTYNEQFF
NA	TRBV7-8	TRBJ2-7	CASSFRDRGHEQYF
NA	TRBV19	TRBJ2-3	CASSIGGRALTDTQYF
few	TRBV7-2	TRBJ1-1	CASSYLGGGTEAFF
NA	TRBV6-2/TRBV6-3	TRBJ1-5	CASSYPIPQTGGKSNQPQHF
NA	TRBV5-8	TRBJ2-1	CASSLGQGANEQFF
NA	TRBV4-3	TRBJ2-3	CASSPGSKYTDTQYF
NA	TRBV9	TRBJ2-3	CASSVDGVGTDTQYF
NA	TRBV14	TRBJ1-1	CASSLRPGYTEAFF
NA	TRBV4-3	TRBJ2-7	CASSQNSQGREQYF
NA	TRBV6-5	TRBJ2-5	CASSYARLETQYF
NA	TRBV7-2	TRBJ1-2	CASSPLDSQGYGYTF
once	TRBV15	TRBJ1-1	CATSRGRESGTEAFF
NA	TRBV5-5	TRBJ1-2	CASSLDVNIYGYTF
NA	TRBV28	TRBJ2-7	CASSFGIEQYEQYF
NA	TRBV20-1	TRBJ2-2	CSASRREGPLGELFF
once	TRBV5-4	TRBJ1-6	CASSPGDSPLHF
NA	TRBV6-1	TRBJ2-5	CASSEWLRGDRGQETQYF
NA	TRBV9	TRBJ1-2	CASSESTGVYGYTF
NA	TRBV28	TRBJ1-1	CASSLDRQSTEAFF
NA	TRBV30	TRBJ2-3	CAWSVGGDTQYF
once	TRBV7-9	TRBJ1-4	CASSRRGTGGEKLFF
once	TRBV7-2	TRBJ1-4	CASSYLQGATNEKLFF
NA	TRBV7-8	TRBJ2-5	CASSLVGTGDF
NA	TRBV27	TRBJ2-1	CAPPRGEGGHGDCNEQFF
NA	TRBV28	TRBJ2-3	CASSSRERVPDTQYF
few	TRBV6-2/TRBV6-3	TRBJ2-7	CASSYPTRLAGLYEQYF
NA	TRBV19	TRBJ2-1	CASSIIAGGSNEQFF
once	TRBV12-5	TRBJ2-5	CASAASGSETQYF
once	TRBV19	TRBJ2-7	CASSIDLVYEQYF
NA	TRBV9	TRBJ2-7	CASSGGLGAYEQYF
NA	TRBV19	NA	CASSKTSAHTDTQHF
NA	TRBV7-9	TRBJ2-2	CASRADMANTGELFF
NA	TRBV7-8	TRBJ1-1	CASNEGGRTEAFF
NA	TRBV6-4	TRBJ2-3	CASSDSGAGGADTQYF
NA	TRBV10-3	TRBJ2-7	CAISEYPRSLAGTYEQYF
NA	TRBV9	TRBJ2-7	CASSVDGGSYEQYF
once	TRBV27	TRBJ1-4	CASKRGEATNEKLFF
NA	TRBV4-1	TRBJ2-7	CASSQDKGLGGEQYF
NA	TRBV6-2/TRBV6-3	TRBJ2-5	CASSPAGGIQETQYF
NA	TRBV6-2/TRBV6-3	TRBJ2-1	CASSYWTSGNEQFF
NA	TRBV28	TRBJ1-1	CASRSGGWGTEAFF
NA	TRBV6-2/TRBV6-3	TRBJ2-3	CASSYDQKNRVEGTDTQYF
NA	TRBV7-6	TRBJ1-3	CASSLVDWARANTIYF
NA	TRBV19	TRBJ1-2	CASSIGPAPDYGYTF
once	TRBV28	TRBJ1-4	CASSLPTGGGEKLFF